What follows describes a single T cell receptor (beta chain). Its antigen is undetermined. Other DNA sequences from this sample encode an identical CDR3 as well. The CDR3 covers 14 residues. Trimming cost V 7 bases and J 3 bases, with 16 bases left between them. Germline values: CDR1 SGHTA, CDR2 FQGNSA. Vbeta (60) and Jbeta (13) primers were used in the PCR. Produced via immunoSEQ multiplex PCR; TCRdb's table is partial and in-frame only. The data contain over 120,000 clones, under 90% of them singletons. These data belong to a study of cytomegalovirus exposure and HLA in healthy donors. Overall study results and limits: Some highly shared sequence variants likely arose as a pipeline artifact. Later work found most CMV-associated TCR beta chains apparently HLA-restricted.

This TCR derives from a man aged 40-55 years in good health and CMV-seronegative. Sample: PBMCs. The rearrangement joins TRBV7-2 to TRBJ2-7; TRBD2 might be the D (7 bases). CDR3 amino acids: CASTLTGGVYEQYF. The CDR3 nucleotides are TGTGCCAGCACCCTAACGGGGGGCGTCTACGAGCAGTACTTC.